Listed here are 29 T cell receptor beta chains from one sample, sequenced in a study of CD8+CD57+ T cells in acquired aplastic anemia. Genomic DNA, the template, was used for profiling of the TCR beta VDJ and CDR3. In TCRdb, the reads were re-called with MiXCR into one record per CDR3 protein. The sample shows 150,000 or so distinct CDR3 sequences, over 40% of them seen only once. The authors sequenced patients whose flow cytometry had shown CD8+CD57+ cell expansion. Sequencing used sorted CD4+, CD8+, or CD8+CD57+ T cells (not recorded which) from PBMCs. The receptors were sampled from a human donor with aplastic anemia.

As concerns this clonotype: The germline gene is not matched at one end of the junction; a read error may be the cause. The rearrangement uses TRBV10-3 and TRBJ2-1, with TRBD2 matching 16 bases. Germline loops: CDR1 ENHRY, CDR2 SYGVKD. CDR3 length: 14 amino acids. The chain's CDR3 is CAISAGSGTSGRAF. The DNA of the CDR3 is TGTGCCATCAGCGCCGGGTCCGGGACTAGCGGGAGGGCCTTC.

The chain joins TRBV19 to TRBJ2-7; TRBD1 matches 11 bases. This CDR3 comprises 13 residues. V was clipped by 7 bases and J by 7 bases; unmatched bases: 6. Looked up from germline, CDR1 is LNHDA and CDR2 is SQIVND (reference sequence). The CDR3 nucleotides read TGTGCCAGTACCGGGACAGGGGGGGAAGAGCAGTACTTC. Its translation: CASTGTGGEEQYF. Complete variable domain (other parts from reference TRBV19 and TRBJ2-7): DGGITQSPKYLFRKEGQNVTLSCEQNLNHDAMYWYRQDPGQGLRLIYYSQIVNDFQKGDIAEGYSVSREKKESFPLTVTSAQKNPTAFYLCASTGTGGEEQYFGPGTRLTVT.

In its sample, this clonotype was seen a few times. The V call is TRBV24-1, the J call TRBJ1-5, with no clear D. CDR3 length: 15 residues. The V gene lost 9 bases and the J gene lost 3 bases, with 17 bases spanning the gap. Germline lookup yields CDR1 KGHDR and CDR2 SFDVKD. This CDR3 is CATCGKGRFNQPQHF. In DNA form, the CDR3 reads TGTGCCACCTGCGGGAAGGGAAGGTTCAATCAGCCCCAGCATTTT.

This chain links TRBV4-3 with TRBJ2-7; a possible D gene is TRBD2 (6 bases). The CDR3 is 14 residues long. The V end lost 1 base, the J end lost 5 bases, and 12 bases lay between the germline ends. Germline CDR1 reads LGHNA; CDR2 reads YSLEER. The CDR3 here is CASSQARLANEQYF. The CDR3 DNA reads TGCGCCAGCAGCCAAGCTAGGCTAGCGAACGAGCAGTACTTC.

This clonotype was seen many times. The chain employs TRBV4-3 and TRBJ2-1, with 9 bases identical to TRBD2. V shed 0 bases, J shed 12 bases, and the junction held 9 bases outside the gene matches. The CDR3 is made up of 15 amino acids. Germline CDR1 reads LGHNA; CDR2 reads YSLEER. In DNA, the CDR3 is TGCGCCAGCAGCCAAGATGTGGGACTAGCCCGGATGCAGTTCTTC. Its protein product is CASSQDVGLARMQFF.

This clonotype has just one count. The chain recombines TRBV5-1 with TRBJ2-7; D is perhaps TRBD1 or TRBD2 (5 bases each). CDR3 length equals 14 residues. Germline V gene data show CDR1 as SGHRS and CDR2 as YFSETQ. The V and J ends lost 6 bases and 5 bases respectively, with 18 bases between them. In DNA form, the CDR3 reads TGCGCCAGCAACCGGGACCAGAGCGCCAACGAGCAGTACTTC. Amino acid sequence: CASNRDQSANEQYF.

In its sample, this clonotype ranks as medium-sized. V gene TRBV11-2 combines with J gene TRBJ2-1; TRBD2 matches at 7 bases. CDR1 and CDR2 (germline): SGHAT, FQNNGV. This CDR3 has 15 amino acids. The trim removed 0 bases at V and 7 bases at J, leaving 6 bases unmatched. The CDR3 sequence is CASSLDRASGNEQFF. The CDR3 nucleotides are TGTGCCAGCAGCTTAGACAGGGCTAGCGGAAATGAGCAGTTCTTC. Full variable domain (outside the CDR3, taken from reference TRBV11-2 and TRBJ2-1): EAGVAQSPRYKIIEKRQSVAFWCNPISGHATLYWYQQILGQGPKLLIQFQNNGVVDDSQLPKDRFSAERLKGVDSTLKIQPAKLEDSAVYLCASSLDRASGNEQFFGPGTRLTVL.

This clonotype was seen a handful of times. The V gene is TRBV15, the J gene TRBJ2-3, with D possibly matching TRBD2 (7 bases). Germline CDR1 LNHNV, CDR2 YYDKDF (reference sequence). The CDR3 has 14 residues. Trimming pared 6 bases from V and 1 base from J, leaving 11 bases between. The CDR3 loop reads CATSRGARTDTQYF. The CDR3 nucleotides read TGTGCCACCAGTCGGGGGGCCCGCACAGATACGCAGTATTTT.

The V call is TRBV20-1, the J call TRBJ2-1; 14 positions agree with TRBD2. CDR3 size: 16 residues. V gave up 7 bases and J gave up 6 bases; unmatched junction bases: 11. Germline V gene lookup returns CDR1 DFQATT and CDR2 SNEGSKA (reference sequence). The CDR3 DNA reads as TGCAGTGGAGGGGGGACTAGCGGGAGTTTGGGCAATGAGCAGTTCTTC. Its protein is CSGGGTSGSLGNEQFF.

This clonotype was detected ten times or more. This CDR3 reads CASSQVNILGPEAFF. Here the CDR3 DNA reads TGTGCCAGCAGCCAAGTTAACATACTTGGCCCTGAAGCTTTCTTT. V is TRBV14 and J is TRBJ1-1; D unresolved. CDR3 length: 15 amino acids. The V end lost 1 base, the J end lost 6 bases, and 15 bases lay between the germline ends. Germline CDR1 and CDR2: SGHDN and FVKESK.

In this sample, this clonotype turned up a few times. The chain combines TRBV15 with TRBJ2-7; D possibly corresponds to TRBD1 (7 bases). V lost 3 bases to trimming and J lost 4 bases, with 19 bases between them. Looked up from germline, CDR1 is LNHNV and CDR2 is YYDKDF (reference sequence). CDR3 length: 16 amino acids. Here the CDR3 DNA reads TGTGCCACCAGCAGCTTAGGTGGAGGGGGCTATTACGAGCAGTACTTC. Its translation is CATSSLGGGGYYEQYF. Full variable domain (rest looked up from reference TRBV15 and TRBJ2-7): DAMVIQNPRYQVTQFGKPVTLSCSQTLNHNVMYWYQQKSSQAPKLLFHYYDKDFNNEADTPDNFQSRRPNTSFCFLDIRSPGLGDTAMYLCATSSLGGGGYYEQYFGPGTRLTVT.

V and J are TRBV10-3 and TRBJ1-4; D is perhaps TRBD1 (6 bases). This CDR3 has 15 residues. Germline V CDR1 and CDR2: ENHRY, SYGVKD. The V gene lost 6 bases and the J gene lost 5 bases, with 16 bases spanning the gap. The CDR3 reads CAISRGTGQNEKLFF. CDR3 in DNA: TGTGCCATCAGCCGAGGAACAGGGCAAAATGAAAAACTGTTTTTT.

This clonotype was counted ten times or more. The V gene is TRBV20-1, the J gene TRBJ2-4; no clear D. Trimming took 5 bases from V and 7 from J, leaving 21 bases between them. The CDR3 runs 15 residues. Germline-derived CDR1 and CDR2 are DFQATT and SNEGSKA (reference sequence). As DNA, the CDR3 is TGCAGTGCTCCTTCAGGAAATCTACCGCGGAACATTCAGTACTTC. Translated, it gives CSAPSGNLPRNIQYF.

About this clonotype itself: One end of the junction varies from germline; a read error may be responsible. V usage is TRBV20-1 and J usage is TRBJ1-2, with D perhaps matching TRBD1 (5 bases). Germline assignment: CDR1 DFQATT and CDR2 SNEGSKA (reference sequence). CDR3 length equals 13 residues. This CDR3 reads CSARARVNYGYTF. The DNA for the CDR3 is TGCAGTGCTAGGGCCAGGGTTAACTACGGCTACACCTTC.

The chain has TRBV19 and TRBJ1-2; D uncertain. The CDR3 totals 13 residues. Germline V gene data show CDR1 as LNHDA and CDR2 as SQIVND (reference sequence). Trimming left V 7 bases short and J 3 bases short, with 12 bases between. CDR3 sequence reads: CASTAGGYYGYTF. The CDR3 region has the DNA TGTGCCAGTACGGCGGGAGGATACTATGGCTACACCTTC.

On this clonotype: A clone one base away is much larger, so this may be a read error. In this CDR3 the conserved last residue, phenylalanine or tryptophan, is missing, so a read error is likely. The chain links TRBV4-3 to TRBJ1-5, with TRBD1 as a possible D gene (6 bases). The length of the CDR3 is 13 residues. Germline CDR1 LGHNA, CDR2 YSLEER. V was clipped by 3 bases and J by 6 bases, with 9 bases between them. The CDR3 loop reads CASSHTGTQPQHL. In DNA form, the CDR3 reads TGCGCCAGCAGCCATACAGGGACTCAGCCCCAGCATCTT.

This clonotype has at least ten counts. The chain carries TRBV12-3 or TRBV12-4 and TRBJ1-2; 12 nucleotides agree with TRBD1. This CDR3 region has 15 residues. Trimming removed 6 bases from V and 7 bases from J; junction bases left unmatched: 9. CDR3 coding DNA: TGTGCCAGCAGCGCTCAGGGACAGGGGGCCCGTGGCTACACCTTC. Its translation is CASSAQGQGARGYTF.

The chain's CDR3 is CASSEAGTGGELFF. The CDR3 bases are TGTGCCAGCAGTGAGGCAGGGACTGGAGGGGAGCTGTTTTTT. The rearrangement links TRBV6-1 to TRBJ2-2; tentative D call: TRBD2 (6 bases). Germline V CDR1 and CDR2: MNHNS, SASEGT. V was clipped by 3 bases and J by 8 bases, with 13 bases between them. The CDR3 runs 14 residues.

Only a few counts were recorded for this clonotype. The rearrangement joins TRBV19 to TRBJ2-3, with 7 positions matching TRBD2. After removal of 6 bases from V and 9 bases from J, the junction contained 12 bases not matched to a gene. Germline V CDR1 and CDR2: LNHDA, SQIVND (reference sequence). CDR3 length: 14 amino acids. CDR3: CASRSVASGDTQYF. The CDR3, as DNA: TGTGCCAGTAGGTCCGTGGCTAGCGGAGACACGCAGTATTTT.

The rearrangement links TRBV29-1 to TRBJ2-2; D not resolved. Germline V CDR1 and CDR2: SQVTM, ANQGSEA. The CDR3 has 12 amino acids. V was clipped by 3 bases and J by 1 base, with 3 bases between them. The CDR3 sequence is CSVDLNTGELFF. The DNA of the CDR3 is TGCAGCGTTGACCTGAACACCGGGGAGCTGTTTTTT.

The chain recombines TRBV6-5 with TRBJ2-5; no firm D call. The CDR3 spans 15 residues. V was pared by 9 bases and J by 2 bases, with 19 bases between. Germline V lookup: CDR1 MNHEY, CDR2 SVGAGI. CDR3 protein: CASSIRLRQQETQYF. Written as DNA, the CDR3 is TGTGCCAGTAGTATCCGCCTCCGGCAGCAAGAGACCCAGTACTTC.

The gene calls are TRBV6-5 and TRBJ2-2, with 9 bases lining up with TRBD1. The V segment lost 2 bases and the J segment 6 bases; nucleotides outside the gene matches: 7. This CDR3 is built from 16 residues. Looked up from germline, CDR1 is MNHEY and CDR2 is SVGAGI. The CDR3 region is CASSYRGTGSAGELFF. DNA for the CDR3: TGTGCCAGCAGTTACAGAGGGACAGGGTCTGCCGGGGAGCTGTTTTTT.

The CDR3 DNA reads TGCAGCGCCCCCGGGACTAGCGGGGGGTTAGAATACGAGCAGTACTTC. Amino acid sequence: CSAPGTSGGLEYEQYF. The rearrangement links TRBV29-1 to TRBJ2-7, with 15 bases fitting TRBD2. The V and J ends lost 7 bases and 4 bases, in that order; junction bases with no gene match: 11. CDR3 size: 16 residues. Germline CDR1 and CDR2: SQVTM and ANQGSEA.

This clonotype was observed a handful of times. The chain has TRBV24-1 and TRBJ1-2; 7 nucleotides line up with TRBD1. J gave up 2 bases and V 6 bases, and 2 bases lay outside the gene matches. This CDR3 has 13 amino acids. CDR1 KGHDR and CDR2 SFDVKD come from the germline V gene. The CDR3 protein is CATSRQGNYGYTF. The CDR3 coding sequence is TGTGCCACCAGTAGACAGGGAAACTATGGCTACACCTTC.

This clonotype has more than one count but fewer than ten. The V and J genes are TRBV15 and TRBJ1-6, with 7 bases aligning to TRBD1. V shed 3 bases, J shed 10 bases, and the junction held 9 bases outside the gene matches. Germline assignment: CDR1 LNHNV and CDR2 YYDKDF (reference sequence). This CDR3 has 15 amino acids. As DNA, the CDR3 is TGTGCCACCAGCAGCGTAGACAGGGAAAGATCACCCCTCCACTTT. This gives the protein CATSSVDRERSPLHF. The full variable domain, in which reference TRBV15 and TRBJ1-6 provide the parts outside the CDR3, is DAMVIQNPRYQVTQFGKPVTLSCSQTLNHNVMYWYQQKSSQAPKLLFHYYDKDFNNEADTPDNFQSRRPNTSFCFLDIRSPGLGDTAMYLCATSSVDRERSPLHFGNGTRLTVT.

With regard to this clonotype: A junction end diverges from the germline sequence, so it may reflect a read error. Here the CDR3 reads CASSQTGGAPYEQYF. The DNA for the CDR3 is TGCGCCAGCAGCCAAACAGGGGGCGCCCCCTACGAGCAGTACTTC. This chain uses TRBV12-3 or TRBV12-4 with TRBJ2-7; 9 positions agree with TRBD1. CDR3 length: 15 amino acids.

This clonotype has at least ten counts. The V gene is TRBV6-2 or TRBV6-3, the J gene TRBJ1-5; TRBD1 matches 7 bases. Germline-derived CDR1 and CDR2 are MNHEY and SVGEGT. The length of the CDR3 is 15 residues. V was clipped by 6 bases and J by 0 bases; unmatched bases: 5. CDR3 amino acids: CASRPTGSSNQPQHF. For the CDR3, the DNA is TGTGCCAGCAGACCGACAGGGTCTAGCAATCAGCCCCAGCATTTT.

This clonotype was counted between two and nine times. V usage is TRBV5-4 and J usage is TRBJ2-2; 9 nucleotides agree with TRBD2. The V gene end was trimmed by 2 bases and the J gene end by 1 base; junction bases not matched to a gene: 0. CDR1 and CDR2 (germline): SGHNT, YYREEE (reference sequence). The CDR3 covers 15 residues. DNA for the CDR3: TGTGCCAGCAGCTTACTAGCGGGGAACACCGGGGAGCTGTTTTTT. Translating it yields CASSLLAGNTGELFF.

A note on this clonotype: This may be a read error, as it is one base from a much larger clone. The rearrangement links TRBV5-5 to TRBJ2-1; D is uncertain. Germline-derived CDR1 and CDR2 are SGHKS and YYEKEE (reference sequence). This CDR3 comprises 13 residues. The CDR3 loop reads CASSLGQNNEQSF. The CDR3 DNA follows: TGTGCCAGCAGCTTGGGGCAGAACAATGAGCAGTCCTTC.